This TCR beta chain came from a study of cytomegalovirus exposure and HLA in healthy donors. Study summary: As an earlier analysis found, around 200 million T cells yielded over 95 million unique TCR beta sequences. Whole-study findings and limits: Sequencing depth roughly uniform across donors was assumed in presence/absence analyses.

V dropped 0 bases and J dropped 4 bases, with 18 bases sitting between them. Looked up from germline, CDR1 is KGHSY and CDR2 is FQNENV. The CDR3 length is 17 residues. Comment on this clone: Its antigen remains unknown.

Primers for the PCR totalled 60 Vbeta and 13 Jbeta. Per the authors' pipeline: About 12 million of 65 million to 95 million unique TCR beta chains were shared, per a later count. Profiling relied on immunoSEQ multiplex PCR, and the TCRdb table lists in-frame clones only, not all of them. The V and J calls and clone size were taken over from that table, and D and trimming were inferred from the DNA. The table shows about 67,000 clones, with 55% to 80% occurring only once. Healthy bone marrow donors made up the donor group. The clonotype was recovered from a woman aged 25 to 39 in good health and CMV-seronegative. V is TRBV16 and J is TRBJ1-2; no definite D call. The specimen was PBMCs. The CDR3 is CASSQSKGAPGTYGYTF. CDR3 DNA: TGTGCCAGCAGCCAATCCAAAGGAGCCCCCGGTACCTATGGCTACACCTTC.